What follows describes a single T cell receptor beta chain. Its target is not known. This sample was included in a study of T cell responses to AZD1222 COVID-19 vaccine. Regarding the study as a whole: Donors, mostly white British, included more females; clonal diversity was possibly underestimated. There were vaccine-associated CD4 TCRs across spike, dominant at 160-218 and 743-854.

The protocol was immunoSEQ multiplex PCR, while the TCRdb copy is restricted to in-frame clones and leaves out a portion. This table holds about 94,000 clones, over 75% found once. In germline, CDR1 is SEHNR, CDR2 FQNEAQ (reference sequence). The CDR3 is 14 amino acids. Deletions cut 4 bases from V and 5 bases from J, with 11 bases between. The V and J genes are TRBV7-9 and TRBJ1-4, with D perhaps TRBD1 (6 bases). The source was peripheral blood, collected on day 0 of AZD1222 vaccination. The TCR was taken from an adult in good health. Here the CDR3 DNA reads TGTGCCAGCAGCTCCAGGGGAGGAAATGAAAAACTGTTTTTT. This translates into CASSSRGGNEKLFF.